What follows is one T cell receptor beta chain and its context. This table comes from immunoSEQ multiplex PCR, and its TCRdb copy is limited to in-frame clones, with some not included. The table lists around 82,000 clones, around 78% of them singletons. This specimen comes from a study of radiotherapy plus CTLA-4 blockade in lung cancer. Germline CDR1 is MDHEN and CDR2 is SYDVKM. V was shortened by 3 bases and J by 5 bases, with 11 bases between the two germline ends. The CDR3 has 14 residues. The chain combines TRBV28 with TRBJ1-5; the D gene is possibly TRBD1 (5 bases). The input for sequencing was peripheral blood, taken from a patient treated with radiotherapy plus ipilimumab. The sequence was collected from a human donor with non-small cell lung cancer whose response to radiotherapy plus ipilimumab could not be evaluated. Some clones in this sample may be carry-over from other donors' samples. The CDR3 DNA follows: TGTGCCAGCAGTTTCGGGGGAGGAGATCAGCCCCAGCATTTT. This translates into CASSFGGGDQPQHF.